This record concerns one TCR beta chain sequence. Its antigen specificity is not known. No quality values exist for individual bases; no much larger clone is one base distant. The data originate from a study of Ad26.COV2.S vaccination and SARS-CoV-2 variants (dated by TCRdb to the early 2020s). Study-level background: Donors in the vaccine arm were drawn from COV1001, a phase I-IIa trial of Ad26.COV2.S in healthy adults that was multicentre, randomized, double-blind and placebo-controlled. Ad26.COV2.S was administered intramuscularly at a dose of 5x10^10 or 1x10^11 viral particles, either as one shot or as two shots given 56 days apart. A total of roughly 30 samples were included in the TCR-sequenced set, comprising around 19 Ad26.COV2.S vaccine recipients, 5 placebo recipients and 8 SARS-CoV-2 convalescent individuals. Trial participants were randomized into five groups of five: low-dose or high-dose Ad26.COV2.S given once or twice, or placebo on both occasions. TCRbeta repertoire sequencing served as the tool for gauging how specific and how broad the SARS-CoV-2-reactive T cell receptors were following Ad26.COV2.S vaccination. Investigators remained blinded to trial group allocation during experiments and outcome assessment. Paper-wide results and their limitations: The authors noted that the TCR breadth and depth analyses may have underestimated total T cell responses. Vaccine and placebo recipients had comparable non-spike TCR breadth, which fits with the vaccine containing only spike. After vaccination, substantial breadth of spike-specific CD8+ and CD4+ T cell responses was reported. Ad26.COV2.S recipients had higher spike-specific TCR breadth than placebo recipients (P = 0.0014). Comparing responses between vaccine doses or regimens was not something the study was powered to do.

TCRbeta CDR3 regions were sequenced with the immunoSEQ Assay. After extraction, genomic DNA underwent amplification by bias-controlled multiplex PCR, followed by high-throughput sequencing. The authors processed their data as follows. To quantify the absolute abundance of every unique TCRbeta CDR3 region, sequences were collapsed and filtered. T cell fraction was estimated by normalizing TCRbeta template counts to usable DNA, with usable DNA measured through amplification of reference genes found in all nucleated cells. Repertoire TCRs were annotated as SARS-CoV-2-specific when V gene, CDR3 amino acid sequence and J gene were exactly matched to a known reactive TCR set. MIRA supplied the reference SARS-CoV-2 TCR set, which was filtered for enrichment in COVID-19-positive ImmuneCODE repertoires so that public or cross-reactive TCRs were removed. Using the MIRA antigens, annotated TCRs were further analysed by specific ORF or by position within an ORF. Breadth was defined as the number of annotated unique rearrangements divided by the total number of unique productive rearrangements, and depth was defined as the summed frequency of the annotated unique rearrangements. TCR breadth was compared between groups using two-sided Wilcoxon rank-sum tests. TCRdb provides this immuneACCESS table in a form limited to in-frame rearrangements. Some clones are lacking; in checked studies, under half of them reflect an unresolved V gene, and why the rest are absent is not known. V and J calls and clone size are as listed in that table; D and trimming were resolved from the DNA. Recorded for this sample are about 320,000 clones; roughly 80% of them occurred a single time. The ten largest account for 2% to 2.5% of the sample.

The treatment or condition label of this sample denotes: 15 to 20 received Ad26.COV2.S at low or high dose, single or two shots; a few received placebo; per-sample allocation not given. For vaccine and placebo recipients, repertoires were sequenced using samples collected on day 63 after the first injection. Between 29 July and 7 August 2020, Cohort 1b enrolled 20 to 30 adults aged 18-55 years at one site in Boston, USA. Ad26.COV2.S consisted of a replication-incompetent adenovirus type 26 vector by which a prefusion-stabilized SARS-CoV-2 spike protein from the original Wuhan strain was expressed. The starting material was peripheral blood, obtained in a trial of Ad26.COV2.S vaccine versus placebo. This TCR came from a person aged 18-60 years who received the Ad26.COV2.S COVID-19 vaccine or a placebo.

The sequenced DNA is TGTGCCAGTAGTATGGTCGGGGTCAGCTCCTACAATGAGCAGTTCTTC. The resulting protein is CASSMVGVSSYNEQFF. The receptor chain draws on TRBV19 and TRBJ2-1, and possibly TRBD2, on 5 matching bases. Looking up the germline V gene (reference sequence) yields CDR1 LNHDA and CDR2 SQIVND. From the cysteine up to the phenylalanine, the CDR3 has a length of 16 residues. Only the CDR3 DNA stays, 48 bases, in frame from base 1. The V and J ends are trimmed by 3 bases and 0 bases, leaving 12 bases between them.